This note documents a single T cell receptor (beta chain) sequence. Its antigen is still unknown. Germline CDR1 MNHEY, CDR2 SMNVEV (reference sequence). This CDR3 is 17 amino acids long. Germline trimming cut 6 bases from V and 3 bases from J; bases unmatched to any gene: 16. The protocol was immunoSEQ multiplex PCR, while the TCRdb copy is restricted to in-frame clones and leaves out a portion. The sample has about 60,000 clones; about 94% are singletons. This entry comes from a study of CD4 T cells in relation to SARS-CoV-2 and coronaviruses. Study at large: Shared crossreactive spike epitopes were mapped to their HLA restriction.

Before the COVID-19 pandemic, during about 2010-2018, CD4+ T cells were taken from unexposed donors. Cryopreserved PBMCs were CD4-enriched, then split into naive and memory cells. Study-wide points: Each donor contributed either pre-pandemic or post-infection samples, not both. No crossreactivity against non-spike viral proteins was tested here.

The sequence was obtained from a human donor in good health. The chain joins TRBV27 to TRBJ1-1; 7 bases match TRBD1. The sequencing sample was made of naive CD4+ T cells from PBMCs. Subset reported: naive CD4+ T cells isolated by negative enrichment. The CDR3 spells CASSSAGTVGFYTEAFF. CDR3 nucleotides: TGTGCCAGCAGCTCCGCCGGGACAGTTGGTTTTTACACTGAAGCTTTCTTT.